Listed below are T cell receptor beta chains from one sample, sequenced in a study of blood T cell repertoires in COVID-19. This table comes from immunoSEQ multiplex PCR, and its TCRdb copy is limited to in-frame clones, with some not included. This sample has 150,000 to 250,000 clones; roughly 80% occur once, and the top ten carry less than 9.5%. The sequencing input was PBMCs or T cells enriched from blood (not recorded which). Receptors originate from a middle-aged man who had recovered from COVID-19. CDR3s include the opening cysteine and the closing phenylalanine or tryptophan. D genes are given only for firm matches. The size of a clone is reported for some rows only, either as once, few or many, or as a class for expanded clones.

abundance	d_gene	v_gene	j_gene	CDR3aa	CDR3nt
-	TRBD1	TRBV5-6	TRBJ1-6	CASSLAPLGTGNSPLHF	TGTGCCAGCAGCTTGGCTCCGTTAGGGACAGGTAATTCACCCCTCCACTTT
-	-	TRBV3-1/TRBV3-2	TRBJ1-1	CASSPLGTNTEAFF	TGTGCCAGCAGCCCCCTGGGCACGAACACTGAAGCTTTCTTT
-	TRBD1	TRBV28	TRBJ2-7	CASSSPDRGREQYF	TGTGCCAGCAGTTCCCCAGACAGGGGACGGGAGCAGTACTTC
-	TRBD1	TRBV5-5	TRBJ2-2	CASSPRDRAAGELFF	TGTGCCAGCAGCCCCCGGGACAGGGCCGCCGGGGAGCTGTTTTTT
-	-	TRBV7-9	TRBJ1-1	CASSLGQNTEAFF	TGTGCCAGCAGCTTGGGACAGAACACTGAAGCTTTCTTT
-	-	TRBV5-1	TRBJ1-5	CASASGDNNQPQHF	TGCGCCAGTGCCTCTGGGGACAACAATCAGCCCCAGCATTTT
-	TRBD1	TRBV5-4	TRBJ1-1	CASSPLRQGAGTEAFF	TGTGCCAGCAGCCCACTCCGACAGGGGGCGGGGACTGAAGCTTTCTTT
-	TRBD1	TRBV5-6	TRBJ2-5	CASSLLAGGETQYF	TGTGCCAGCAGCTTGTTAGCAGGGGGTGAGACCCAGTACTTC
-	-	TRBV4-1	TRBJ1-4	CASSLIQGTNEKLFF	TGCGCCAGCAGCCTTATTCAGGGGACTAATGAAAAACTGTTTTTT
-	TRBD1	TRBV30	TRBJ1-6	CAWRLQGAGSPLHF	TGTGCCTGGAGGCTACAGGGGGCGGGTTCACCCCTCCACTTT
-	-	TRBV12-2	TRBJ1-1	CASPFLLEYQGRNKMNTEAFF	TGTGCAAGTCCCTTTCTACTGGAGTACCAGGGGCGGAATAAGATGAACACTGAAGCTTTCTTT
-	TRBD1	TRBV5-1	TRBJ1-4	CASSLNTGVGEKLFF	TGCGCCAGCAGCTTGAACACAGGGGTGGGAGAAAAACTGTTTTTT
-	-	TRBV10-2	TRBJ1-5	CASSDLRADQPQHF	TGCGCCAGCAGTGATCTCAGGGCTGATCAGCCCCAGCATTTT
-	TRBD1	TRBV7-9	TRBJ2-7	CASSLVTSLGGTGAYEQYF	TGTGCCAGCAGCTTAGTTACCTCCCTGGGAGGGACAGGGGCTTACGAGCAGTACTTC
-	-	TRBV5-1	TRBJ2-5	CASYMSPGASQETQYF	TGCGCCAGCTACATGTCGCCGGGAGCCTCGCAAGAGACCCAGTACTTC
-	-	TRBV11-2	TRBJ2-3	CASSSPGLGEDTQYF	TGTGCCAGCAGCTCACCGGGACTTGGTGAGGATACGCAGTATTTT
-	TRBD2	TRBV7-2	TRBJ2-3	CASSLKGRGGATTQYF	TGTGCCAGCAGCTTAAAAGGACGGGGGGGAGCTACAACGCAGTATTTT
-	-	TRBV5-1	TRBJ1-2	CASSPGPHGYTF	TGCGCCAGCAGTCCTGGGCCCCACGGCTACACCTTC
once	-	TRBV6-4	TRBJ1-4	CASSVGNARGIGEKLFF	TGTGCCAGCAGTGTCGGAAACGCCAGGGGCATTGGCGAAAAACTGTTTTTT
-	-	TRBV7-8	TRBJ1-1	CASSIGTGTATSPEAFF	TGTGCCAGCAGCATCGGGACCGGGACGGCGACTAGCCCTGAAGCTTTCTTT
-	-	TRBV3-1/TRBV3-2	TRBJ2-3	CASSQNEGGTDTQYF	TGTGCCAGCAGCCAGAATGAGGGGGGCACAGATACGCAGTATTTT
-	-	TRBV19	TRBJ2-2	CASRKEGWITGELFF	TGTGCCAGTAGAAAGGAGGGTTGGATAACCGGGGAGCTGTTTTTT
once	-	TRBV5-6	TRBJ1-3	CASTITGPYSGNTIYF	TGTGCCAGCACCATAACAGGTCCCTACTCTGGAAACACCATATATTTT
-	-	TRBV5-6	TRBJ1-2	CASSLEQRNYGYTF	TGTGCCAGCAGCCTGGAACAGAGAAACTATGGCTACACCTTC
-	-	TRBV19	TRBJ1-1	CASTFLTGNTEAFF	TGTGCCAGTACCTTTCTGACAGGAAACACTGAAGCTTTCTTT
-	-	TRBV4-3	TRBJ1-5	CASSQDRGASNQPQHF	TGCGCCAGCAGCCAAGACAGGGGAGCCAGCAATCAGCCCCAGCATTTT
-	-	TRBV6-1	TRBJ2-4	CASSELVGGGIF	-
-	-	TRBV5-8	TRBJ2-2	CASSLIGAEGELFF	TGTGCCAGCAGCTTAATAGGGGCTGAGGGGGAGCTGTTTTTT
-	-	TRBV5-8	TRBJ1-5	CASSFLQGNQPQHF	TGTGCCAGCAGCTTTCTTCAGGGCAATCAGCCCCAGCATTTT
-	-	TRBV9	TRBJ1-3	CASSPSGNPAGNTIYF	TGTGCCAGCAGCCCGTCAGGAAACCCCGCTGGAAACACCATATATTTT
-	-	TRBV5-1	TRBJ1-1	CASSLGAFMNTEAFF	TGCGCCAGCAGCTTGGGAGCTTTCATGAACACTGAAGCTTTCTTT
-	TRBD1	TRBV4-1	TRBJ1-2	CASSQGRDRDYGYTF	TGCGCCAGCAGCCAAGGCCGGGACAGGGACTATGGCTACACCTTC
-	TRBD1	TRBV5-4	TRBJ1-2	CASSGDRGLIF	TGTGCCAGCAGCGGGGACAGGGGCCTTATTTTC
few	TRBD1	TRBV16	TRBJ1-1	CASSLLLGDRGTEAFF	TGTGCCAGCAGCTTACTACTCGGGGACAGGGGCACTGAAGCTTTCTTT
few	TRBD1	TRBV5-1	TRBJ1-4	CASSLGRGSEEKLFF	TGCGCCAGCAGCTTGGGCAGGGGGTCGGAGGAAAAACTGTTTTTT
-	-	TRBV7-8	TRBJ2-4	CASSLLWTPNLAKNIQYF	TGTGCCAGCAGCTTGTTGTGGACACCCAATCTAGCCAAAAACATTCAGTACTTC
-	-	TRBV12-3/TRBV12-4	TRBJ2-2	CASSYTAGELFF	TGTGCCAGCAGTTATACGGCCGGGGAGCTGTTTTTT
few	-	TRBV2	TRBJ1-2	CASSFTGYGYTF	TGTGCCAGCAGTTTTACAGGGTATGGCTACACCTTC
-	-	TRBV29-1	TRBJ1-5	CSVSDTINQPQHF	TGCAGCGTTTCGGACACTATCAATCAGCCCCAGCATTTT
few	TRBD1	TRBV9	TRBJ2-1	CASSAGQGAYNEQFF	TGTGCCAGCAGCGCCGGACAGGGGGCCTACAATGAGCAGTTCTTC
once	TRBD1	TRBV28	TRBJ2-7	CASSFRQGELKYF	TGTGCCAGCAGTTTTCGTCAGGGGGAACTAAAGTACTTC
-	-	TRBV25-1	TRBJ1-4	CASSEAGTVGEKLFF	TGTGCCAGCAGTGAAGCGGGTACAGTCGGTGAAAAACTGTTTTTT
-	-	TRBV19	TRBJ1-2	CASSINRNNYGYTF	TGTGCCAGTAGTATTAACAGGAATAACTATGGCTACACCTTC
-	-	TRBV4-2	TRBJ1-4	CASSISGATNEKLFF	TGTGCCAGCAGCATTTCGGGGGCAACTAATGAAAAACTGTTTTTT
-	-	TRBV4-1	TRBJ2-5	CASSQGRPEETQYF	TGCGCCAGCAGCCAAGGGAGGCCTGAGGAGACCCAGTACTTC
-	-	TRBV9	TRBJ2-3	CASNGLDGTDTQYF	TGTGCCAGCAACGGACTGGACGGCACAGATACGCAGTATTTT
-	TRBD2	TRBV19	TRBJ2-3	CASSALGLAGSTDTQYF	TGTGCCAGTAGTGCCCTCGGACTAGCGGGGAGCACAGATACGCAGTATTTT
-	-	TRBV27	TRBJ1-6	CASSVTGYNSPLHF	TGTGCCAGCAGTGTTACAGGGTACAATTCACCCCTCCACTTT
-	-	TRBV6-5	TRBJ1-1	CASSTATEAFF	TGTGCCAGCAGCACAGCCACTGAAGCTTTCTTT
-	TRBD2	TRBV28	TRBJ2-2	CASSFPRLAGTGELFF	TGTGCCAGCAGTTTTCCTCGGCTAGCGGGGACCGGGGAGCTGTTTTTT
-	-	TRBV19	TRBJ1-1	CASGRGRAFF	TGTGCCAGCGGGAGGGGAAGGGCTTTCTTT
-	TRBD1	TRBV27	TRBJ1-2	CASSFRGQYNGYTF	TGTGCCAGCAGTTTCAGGGGGCAATATAATGGCTACACCTTC
-	TRBD1	TRBV7-2	TRBJ1-1	CASSFSVIRDRGETEAFF	TGTGCCAGCAGCTTTTCTGTCATCCGGGACAGGGGAGAAACTGAAGCTTTCTTT
-	-	TRBV6-1	TRBJ2-6	CASRETDSGANVLTF	TGTGCCAGCAGGGAAACAGACTCTGGGGCCAACGTCCTGACTTTC
-	-	TRBV4-1	TRBJ2-6	CASSQDSHLSGANVLTF	TGCGCCAGCAGCCAAGATTCGCACCTATCTGGGGCCAACGTCCTGACTTTC
-	-	TRBV20-1	TRBJ1-2	CSAPVLYTF	TGCAGTGCCCCCGTTTTGTACACCTTC
once	-	TRBV5-4	TRBJ2-7	CASSLSGHSYEQYF	TGTGCCAGCAGCTTGTCAGGGCACTCCTACGAGCAGTACTTC